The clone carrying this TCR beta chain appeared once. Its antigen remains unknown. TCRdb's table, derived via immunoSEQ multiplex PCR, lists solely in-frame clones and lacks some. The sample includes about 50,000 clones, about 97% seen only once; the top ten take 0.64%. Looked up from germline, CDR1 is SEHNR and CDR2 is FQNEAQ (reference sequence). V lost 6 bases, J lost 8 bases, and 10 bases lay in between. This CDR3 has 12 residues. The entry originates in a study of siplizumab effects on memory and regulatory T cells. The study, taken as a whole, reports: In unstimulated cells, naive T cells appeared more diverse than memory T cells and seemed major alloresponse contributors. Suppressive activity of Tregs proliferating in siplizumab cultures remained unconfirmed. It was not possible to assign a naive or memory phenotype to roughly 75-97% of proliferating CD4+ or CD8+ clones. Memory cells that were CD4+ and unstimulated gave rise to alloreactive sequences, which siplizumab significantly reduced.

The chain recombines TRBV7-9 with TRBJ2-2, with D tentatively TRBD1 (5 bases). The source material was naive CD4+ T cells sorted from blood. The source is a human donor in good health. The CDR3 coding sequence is TGTGCCAGCAGAGGGGAATTAGGGGAGCTGTTTTTT. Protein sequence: CASRGELGELFF.